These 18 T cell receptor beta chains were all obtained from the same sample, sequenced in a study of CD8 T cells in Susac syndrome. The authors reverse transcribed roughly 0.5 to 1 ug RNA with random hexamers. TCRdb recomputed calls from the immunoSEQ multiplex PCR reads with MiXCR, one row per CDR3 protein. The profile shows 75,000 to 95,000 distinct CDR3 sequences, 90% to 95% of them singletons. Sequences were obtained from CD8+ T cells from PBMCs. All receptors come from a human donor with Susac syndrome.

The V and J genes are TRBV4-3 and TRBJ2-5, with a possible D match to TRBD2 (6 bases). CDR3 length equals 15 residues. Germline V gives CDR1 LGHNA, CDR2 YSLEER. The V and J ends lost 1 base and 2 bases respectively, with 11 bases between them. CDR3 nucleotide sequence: TGCGCCAGCAGCCAAGTCTGGCGGGAACAAGAGACCCAGTACTTC. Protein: CASSQVWREQETQYF.

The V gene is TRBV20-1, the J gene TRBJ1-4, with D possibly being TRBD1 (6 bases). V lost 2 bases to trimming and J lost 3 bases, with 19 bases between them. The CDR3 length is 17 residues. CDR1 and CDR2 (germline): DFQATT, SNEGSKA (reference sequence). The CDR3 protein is CSARNALIRGPNEKLFF. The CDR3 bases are TGCAGTGCTAGAAATGCCCTTATCAGGGGCCCTAATGAAAAACTGTTTTTT.

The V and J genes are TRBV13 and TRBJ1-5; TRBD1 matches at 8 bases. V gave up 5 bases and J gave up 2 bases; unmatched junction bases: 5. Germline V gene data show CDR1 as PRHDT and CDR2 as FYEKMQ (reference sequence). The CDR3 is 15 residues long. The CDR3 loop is CASSLGQGRNQPQHF. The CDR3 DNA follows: TGTGCCAGCAGCCTCGGACAGGGCCGCAATCAGCCCCAGCATTTT.

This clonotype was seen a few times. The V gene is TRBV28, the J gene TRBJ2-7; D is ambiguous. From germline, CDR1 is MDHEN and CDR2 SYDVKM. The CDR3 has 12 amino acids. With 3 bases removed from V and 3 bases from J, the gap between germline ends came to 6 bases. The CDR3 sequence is CASSLAFYEQYF. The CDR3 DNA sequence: TGTGCCAGCAGTTTGGCCTTCTACGAGCAGTACTTC.

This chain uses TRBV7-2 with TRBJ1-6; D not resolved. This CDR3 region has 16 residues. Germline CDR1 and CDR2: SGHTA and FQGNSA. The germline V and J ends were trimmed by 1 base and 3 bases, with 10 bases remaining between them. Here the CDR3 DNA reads TGTGCCAGCAGCTTAGGAAGGGAGATCTATAATTCACCCCTCCACTTT. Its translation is CASSLGREIYNSPLHF.

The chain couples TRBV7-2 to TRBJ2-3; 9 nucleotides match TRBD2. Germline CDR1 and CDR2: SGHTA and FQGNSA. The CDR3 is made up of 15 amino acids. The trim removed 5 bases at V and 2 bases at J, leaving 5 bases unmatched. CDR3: CASSLVAGDTDTQYF. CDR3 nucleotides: TGTGCCAGCAGCCTCGTAGCGGGGGACACAGATACGCAGTATTTT.

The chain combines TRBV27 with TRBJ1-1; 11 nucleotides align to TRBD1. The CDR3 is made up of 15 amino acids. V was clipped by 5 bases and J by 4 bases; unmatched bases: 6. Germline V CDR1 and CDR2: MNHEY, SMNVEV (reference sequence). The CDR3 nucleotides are TGTGCCAGCAGTCCCCGGGGGACAGGGGGCACTGAAGCTTTCTTT. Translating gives CASSPRGTGGTEAFF.

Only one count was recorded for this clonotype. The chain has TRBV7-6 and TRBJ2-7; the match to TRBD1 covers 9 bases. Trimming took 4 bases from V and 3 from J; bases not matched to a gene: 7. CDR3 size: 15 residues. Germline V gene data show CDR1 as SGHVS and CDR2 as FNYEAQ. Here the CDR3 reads CASSSGQGPLYEQYF. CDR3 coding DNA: TGTGCCAGCAGCTCGGGACAGGGCCCCCTCTACGAGCAGTACTTC.

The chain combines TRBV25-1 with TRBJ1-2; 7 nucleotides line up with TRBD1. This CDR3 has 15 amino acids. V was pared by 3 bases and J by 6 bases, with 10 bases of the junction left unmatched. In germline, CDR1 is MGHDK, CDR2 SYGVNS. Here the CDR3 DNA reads TGTGCCAGCAGTGATAACAAGGGGGCGCGTGATGGCTACACCTTC. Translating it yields CASSDNKGARDGYTF.

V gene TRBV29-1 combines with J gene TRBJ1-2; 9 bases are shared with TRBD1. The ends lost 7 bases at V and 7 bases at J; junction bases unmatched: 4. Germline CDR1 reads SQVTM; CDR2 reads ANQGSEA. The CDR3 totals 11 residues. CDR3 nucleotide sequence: TGCAGCGCCGGGACAGGGCTTGGCTACACCTTC. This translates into CSAGTGLGYTF.

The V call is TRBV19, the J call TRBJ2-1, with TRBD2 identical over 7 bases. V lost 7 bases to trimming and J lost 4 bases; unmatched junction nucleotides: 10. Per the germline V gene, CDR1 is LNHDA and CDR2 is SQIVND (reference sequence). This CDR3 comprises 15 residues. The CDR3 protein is CASTIAPSGYNEQFF. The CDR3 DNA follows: TGTGCCAGTACCATAGCGCCTAGCGGATACAATGAGCAGTTCTTC.

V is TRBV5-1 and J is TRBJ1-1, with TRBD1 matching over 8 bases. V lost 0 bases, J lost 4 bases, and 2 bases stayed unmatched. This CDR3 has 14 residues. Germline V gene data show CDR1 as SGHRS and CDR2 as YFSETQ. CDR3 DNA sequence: TGCGCCAGCAGCTTGGCCACAGGGGGCACTGAAGCTTTCTTT. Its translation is CASSLATGGTEAFF.

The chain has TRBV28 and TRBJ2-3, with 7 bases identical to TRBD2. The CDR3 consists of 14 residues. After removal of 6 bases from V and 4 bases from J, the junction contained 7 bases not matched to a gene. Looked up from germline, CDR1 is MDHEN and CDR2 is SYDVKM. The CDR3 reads CASSPMGGADTQYF. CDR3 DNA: TGTGCCAGCAGCCCTATGGGGGGGGCAGATACGCAGTATTTT.

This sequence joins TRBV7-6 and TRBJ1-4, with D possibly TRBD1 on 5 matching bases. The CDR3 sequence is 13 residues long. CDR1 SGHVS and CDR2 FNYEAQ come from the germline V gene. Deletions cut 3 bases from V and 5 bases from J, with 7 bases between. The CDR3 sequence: CASSLGPNEKLFF. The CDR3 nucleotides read TGTGCCAGCAGCTTGGGACCCAATGAAAAACTGTTTTTT.

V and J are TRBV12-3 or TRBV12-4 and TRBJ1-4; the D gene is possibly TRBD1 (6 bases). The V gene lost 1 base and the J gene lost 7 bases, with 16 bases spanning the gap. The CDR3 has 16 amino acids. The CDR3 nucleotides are TGTGCCAGCAGTTTAGGGTGGGCAGGGGAGGCTGAAAAACTGTTTTTT. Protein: CASSLGWAGEAEKLFF.

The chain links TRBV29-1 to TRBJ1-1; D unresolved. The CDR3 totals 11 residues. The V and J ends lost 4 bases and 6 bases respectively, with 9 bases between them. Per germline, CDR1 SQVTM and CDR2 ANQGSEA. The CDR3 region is CSVVGGSEAFF. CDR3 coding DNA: TGCAGCGTTGTAGGCGGATCTGAAGCTTTCTTT.

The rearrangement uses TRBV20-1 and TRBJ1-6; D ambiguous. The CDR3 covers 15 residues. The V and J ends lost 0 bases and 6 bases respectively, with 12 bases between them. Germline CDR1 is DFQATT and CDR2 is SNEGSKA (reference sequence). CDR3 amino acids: CSARDLQVPNSPLHF. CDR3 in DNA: TGCAGTGCTAGAGATTTGCAGGTTCCTAATTCACCCCTCCACTTT.

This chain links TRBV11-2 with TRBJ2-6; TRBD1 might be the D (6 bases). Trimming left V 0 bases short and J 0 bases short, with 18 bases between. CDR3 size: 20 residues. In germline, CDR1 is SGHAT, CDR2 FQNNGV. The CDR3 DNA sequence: TGTGCCAGCAGCTTAGACCCCAGGACAGTAACGAGCTCTGGGGCCAACGTCCTGACTTTC. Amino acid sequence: CASSLDPRTVTSSGANVLTF. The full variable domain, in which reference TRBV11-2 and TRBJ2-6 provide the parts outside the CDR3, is EAGVAQSPRYKIIEKRQSVAFWCNPISGHATLYWYQQILGQGPKLLIQFQNNGVVDDSQLPKDRFSAERLKGVDSTLKIQPAKLEDSAVYLCASSLDPRTVTSSGANVLTFGAGSRLTVL.